These T cell receptor beta chains were read from a single sample in a study of shared clonotypes between healthy human individuals. Profiling relied on immunoSEQ multiplex PCR, and the TCRdb table lists in-frame clones only, not all of them. There are approximately 320,000 clones in the sample; around 86% occur only once, and 15% to 20% lies in the top ten. The material sequenced was memory CD8+ T cells sorted from blood. Source of these receptors: a man between 18 and 29 years old in good health. Both conserved end residues are part of each CDR3. The order of the fields is V gene, J gene, D gene, clone size, CDR3 DNA, CDR3 protein. D genes are given only for firm matches. For some rows the clone size is stated as once, few or many, or as a class when expanded; others skip it.

TRBV6-6,TRBJ2-5,.,.,TGTGCCAGCAGTAAAGGGGGTGACGGAGAGACCCAGTACTTC,CASSKGGDGETQYF
TRBV18,TRBJ2-7,TRBD2,.,TGTGCCAGCTCCACGGGGACTAGCGCAAACGAGCAGTACTTC,CASSTGTSANEQYF
TRBV4-1,TRBJ2-5,.,.,TGCGCCAGCAGCCAAGAGCACAGGGTTCAAGAGACCCAGTACTTC,CASSQEHRVQETQYF
TRBV6-9,TRBJ2-3,TRBD2,.,TGTGCCAGCAGTTACGACAGCGGGAGAAATACGCAGTATTTT,CASSYDSGRNTQYF
TRBV7-9,TRBJ2-5,TRBD1,.,TGTGCCAGCAGCAAGACAGGGGAATCCTTAGAGACCCAGTACTTC,CASSKTGESLETQYF
TRBV11-2,TRBJ2-7,TRBD2,.,TGTGCCAGCAGATTGGGGGAGGGGCTGGAGCAGTACTTC,CASRLGEGLEQYF
TRBV11-2,TRBJ1-1,.,.,TGTGCCAGCAGCTTGGATAGGGGTAGCACTGAAGCTTTCTTT,CASSLDRGSTEAFF
TRBV6-5,TRBJ1-6,.,once,TGTGCCAGCTCTAATCGGTGGGGGCACTCACCCCTCCACTTT,CASSNRWGHSPLHF
TRBV29-1,TRBJ2-2,.,.,TGCAGCGTTGAATGCTCACCTCCCCGCACCGGGGAGCTGTTTTTT,CSVECSPPRTGELFF
TRBV6-1,TRBJ2-7,TRBD1,once,TGTGCCAGCAGTGAGGGACAGGTAAACTCCTACGAGCAGTACTTC,CASSEGQVNSYEQYF
TRBV7-2,TRBJ1-6,.,.,TGTGCCAGCAGCTTAGCCCCAACAGGTTTTGATTCACCCCTCCACTTT,CASSLAPTGFDSPLHF
TRBV11-2,TRBJ2-5,TRBD1,.,TGTGCCAGCAGTAGGGACAGGGGGTGGGAGACCCAGTACTTC,CASSRDRGWETQYF
TRBV9,TRBJ1-1,.,.,TGTGCCAGCAGCGTAGTGGAGGACCCCAGATGGGGAGCTTTCTTT,CASSVVEDPRWGAFF
TRBV29-1,TRBJ2-1,TRBD2,.,TGCAGCGCGGACGGTGCGGGAGACTACAATGAGCAGTTCTTC,CSADGAGDYNEQFF
TRBV19,TRBJ2-7,TRBD1,.,TGTGCCAGCGCCCGGGGACAGGGTCTTTCCTACGAGCAGTACTTC,CASARGQGLSYEQYF
TRBV4-1,TRBJ1-1,.,.,TGCGCCAGCAGCCAAGACCGGTATGGTAGGGAAGCTTTCTTT,CASSQDRYGREAFF
TRBV7-8,TRBJ2-7,.,few,TGTGCCAGCAGCTTATACCCTGCGCAGTACGAGCAGTACTTC,CASSLYPAQYEQYF
TRBV7-6,TRBJ2-2,.,.,TGTGCCAGCAGCCCACGGTTGGCGGGCGGGAACACCGGGGAGCTGTTTTTT,CASSPRLAGGNTGELFF
TRBV11-2,TRBJ1-1,.,.,TGTGCCAGCAGCTTAGACAGGGGTGGCGAAGCTTTCTTT,CASSLDRGGEAFF
TRBV15,TRBJ1-6,.,once,TGTGCCACCAGCAGCCTCGGGTCACCCCTCCACTTT,CATSSLGSPLHF
TRBV27,TRBJ2-5,TRBD2,.,TGTGCCAGCAGTTTATCCGGGACTAGTCAAGGGACCCAGTACTTC,CASSLSGTSQGTQYF
TRBV7-9,TRBJ2-7,.,few,TGTGCCAGCAGCTTAGGGGCAGAGCAGTACTTC,CASSLGAEQYF
TRBV10-3,TRBJ2-7,TRBD1,.,TGTGCCATCAGTGGGATGGTGGACAGGGGCGAGCAGTACTTC,CAISGMVDRGEQYF
TRBV4-1,TRBJ1-6,TRBD1,.,TGCGCCAGCAGCGCTAGACAGGGCTATTCACCCCTCCACTTT,CASSARQGYSPLHF
TRBV4-1,TRBJ1-3,TRBD1,.,TGCGCCAGCAGCCCTTGGGGACAGGGAAGAAACACCATATATTTT,CASSPWGQGRNTIYF
TRBV11-2,TRBJ2-3,.,.,TGTGCCAGCAGATCCACGACTAGATACACAGATACGCAGTATTTT,CASRSTTRYTDTQYF
TRBV15,TRBJ2-7,.,.,TGTGCCACCAGCGAGGGACTCCCCGGACCCTACGAGCAGTACTTC,CATSEGLPGPYEQYF
TRBV7-9,TRBJ2-3,.,few,TGTGCCAGCAGCGCCACCCTAGGAGATACGCAGTATTTT,CASSATLGDTQYF
TRBV18,TRBJ2-5,.,.,TGTGCCAGCTCACCGTCGCGGGATGGGATGGAGACCCAGTACTTC,CASSPSRDGMETQYF
TRBV5-4,TRBJ1-2,TRBD1,.,TGTGCCAGCAGCTTGATGGGACAGATCGCTGTCTATGGCTACACCTTC,CASSLMGQIAVYGYTF
TRBV4-1,TRBJ2-7,.,.,TGCGCCAGCAGCCAAGATCGGGCAGGGCCCTACGAGCAGTACTTC,CASSQDRAGPYEQYF
TRBV28,TRBJ1-5,.,.,TGTGCCAGCAGCTCCGCCCCAGGTGGGGATCGAGGGACTTTCTGCAATCAGCCCCAGCATTTT,CASSSAPGGDRGTFCNQPQHF
TRBV6-1,TRBJ2-6,.,.,TGTGCCAGCAGTGAGGACGGCTCTGGGGCCAACGTCCTGACTTTC,CASSEDGSGANVLTF
TRBV19,TRBJ1-4,TRBD1,.,TGTGCCAGTAGTACACCCGGGACAGGGGTTGAAAAACTGTTTTTT,CASSTPGTGVEKLFF
TRBV18,TRBJ2-7,.,.,TGTGCCAGCTCCCTCCCCGGTCGGTACGAGCAGTACTTC,CASSLPGRYEQYF
TRBV5-6,TRBJ2-3,TRBD2,few,TGTGCCAGCAGCTTGGGTCTAGCGGGACTAGATACGCAGTATTTT,CASSLGLAGLDTQYF
TRBV14,TRBJ2-4,.,few,TGTGCCAGCAGCCTTGCTGGCGGGCAAGCCAAAAACATTCAGTACTTC,CASSLAGGQAKNIQYF
TRBV6-1,TRBJ2-7,.,.,TGTGCCAGCAACTCCTGGAGGGGCAGGGTCCACGAGCAGTACTTC,CASNSWRGRVHEQYF
TRBV30,TRBJ2-7,TRBD1,.,TGTGCCTGGAGCAACCCCCGGACAGGGGCCCCCGAGCAGTACTTC,CAWSNPRTGAPEQYF
TRBV27,TRBJ1-5,.,.,TGTGCCAGCAGCCATAGCAATCAGCCCCAGCATTTT,CASSHSNQPQHF
TRBV6-1,TRBJ2-2,.,.,TGTGCCAGCGAAAGAGGGGGGACCGGGGAGCTGTTTTTT,CASERGGTGELFF
TRBV27,TRBJ2-1,.,.,TGTGCCAGCAGTTTCAGTGCCTCCGCCTACAATGAGCAGTTCTTC,CASSFSASAYNEQFF
TRBV5-1,TRBJ2-5,.,.,TGCGCCAGCAGCGTGGGCCCGGTGAAGACCCAGTACTTC,CASSVGPVKTQYF
TRBV15,TRBJ2-1,.,.,TGTGCCACCAGTACAGAACCCTTCTCCTACAATGAGCAGTTCTTC,CATSTEPFSYNEQFF
TRBV10-3,TRBJ1-2,.,.,TGTGCCATCAGTGAGTCTGGAGGGGAGGATGGCTACACCTTC,CAISESGGEDGYTF